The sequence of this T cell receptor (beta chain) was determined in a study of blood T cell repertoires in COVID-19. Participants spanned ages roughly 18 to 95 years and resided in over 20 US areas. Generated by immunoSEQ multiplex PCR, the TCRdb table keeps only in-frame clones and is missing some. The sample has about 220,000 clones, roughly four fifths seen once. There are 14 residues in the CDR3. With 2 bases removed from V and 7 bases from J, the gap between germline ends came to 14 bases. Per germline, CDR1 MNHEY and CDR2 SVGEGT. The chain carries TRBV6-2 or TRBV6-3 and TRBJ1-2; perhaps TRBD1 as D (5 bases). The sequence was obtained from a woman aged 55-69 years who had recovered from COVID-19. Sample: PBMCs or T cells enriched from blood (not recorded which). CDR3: CASSYGAGTSGYTF. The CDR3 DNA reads TGTGCCAGCAGTTACGGGGCAGGGACTAGTGGCTACACCTTC.